This passage covers 20 T cell receptor beta chains from one sample sequenced in a study of blood T cells in healthy people across ages. Sample-barcoded 5' priming and a J-beta primer mix drove a second PCR of 7 to 11 cycles. TCRdb independently ran MiXCR on the 5' RACE reads; one entry per CDR3 protein. The data show over 1,300,000 distinct CDR3 sequences, around 55% seen once. What was sequenced was blood. The receptors come from a man between 18 and 29 years old in good health.

This clonotype was observed at least ten times. The chain employs TRBV29-1 and TRBJ2-7, with D possibly being TRBD2 (5 bases). V gave up 4 bases and J gave up 7 bases, with 8 bases separating them. CDR3 size: 10 residues. The germline V gene encodes CDR1 SQVTM and CDR2 ANQGSEA. CDR3 amino acids: CSVGGGEQYF. CDR3 DNA sequence: TGCAGCGTTGGAGGCGGGGAGCAGTACTTC.

V usage is TRBV20-1 and J usage is TRBJ2-1; D is perhaps TRBD2 (6 bases). Germline V gene lookup returns CDR1 DFQATT and CDR2 SNEGSKA (reference sequence). The CDR3 spans 15 residues. V lost 6 bases and J lost 0, with 15 bases in between. The CDR3 coding sequence is TGCAGTGCCAAAAGGGACTTAAGCTCCTACAATGAGCAGTTCTTC. Translating it yields CSAKRDLSSYNEQFF.

The rearrangement uses TRBV29-1 and TRBJ2-7; D unclear. There are 12 residues in the CDR3. The V gene lost 4 bases and the J gene lost 3 bases, with 10 bases spanning the gap. CDR1 is SQVTM and CDR2 is ANQGSEA in the germline V gene. This CDR3 reads CSVVGPDYEQYF. The DNA for the CDR3 is TGCAGCGTTGTTGGGCCAGACTACGAGCAGTACTTC.

V and J are TRBV21-1 and TRBJ2-5; no DNA check was done on the table's D call, TRBD1. TRBV21-1 is shown as a pseudogene. CDR3 length: 15 residues. The CDR3 is CASSSRDNRRETQYF. The CDR3 DNA reads as TGTGCCAGCAGCAGCCGGGACAACCGTAGGGAGACCCAGTACTTC.

J is TRBJ2-2 and V is TRBV28; TRBD1 is a possible D gene (5 bases). Germline lookup yields CDR1 MDHEN and CDR2 SYDVKM. Trimming cost V 2 bases and J 2 bases, with 9 bases left between them. The CDR3 loop spans 15 amino acids. CDR3 bases: TGTGCCAGCAGTTTAATAGGACACAACACCGGGGAGCTGTTTTTT. Translated, it gives CASSLIGHNTGELFF.

The chain joins TRBV5-5 to TRBJ2-7; D gene ambiguous. The CDR3 has 13 residues. Germline V lookup: CDR1 SGHKS, CDR2 YYEKEE (reference sequence). Trimming removed 6 bases at V and 0 bases at J, with 10 bases between. The CDR3 spells CASKVRSSYEQYF. The CDR3 nucleotides read TGTGCCAGCAAAGTTCGGAGCTCCTACGAGCAGTACTTC. Complete variable domain (other parts from reference TRBV5-5 and TRBJ2-7): DAGVTQSPTHLIKTRGQQVTLRCSPISGHKSVSWYQQVLGQGPQFIFQYYEKEERGRGNFPDRFSARQFPNYSSELNVNALLLGDSALYLCASKVRSSYEQYFGPGTRLTVT.

The chain carries TRBV6-2 or TRBV6-3 and TRBJ2-1; 8 bases agree with TRBD2. Germline CDR1 is MNHEY and CDR2 is SVGEGT. The CDR3 is 15 residues long. The V gene end was trimmed by 2 bases and the J gene end by 4 bases; junction bases not matched to a gene: 4. The CDR3 nucleotides are TGTGCCAGCAGTTACGCGGTAGCGGGGTACAATGAGCAGTTCTTC. Protein product: CASSYAVAGYNEQFF.

The chain carries TRBV12-3 or TRBV12-4 and TRBJ1-2; possibly TRBD1 for D (5 bases). The CDR3 spans 13 residues. V was clipped by 2 bases and J by 5 bases, with 9 bases between them. The DNA of the CDR3 is TGTGCCAGCAGTTTAAAGGGACCTTATGGCTACACCTTC. Its protein product is CASSLKGPYGYTF.

The rearrangement joins TRBV7-9 to TRBJ2-2; D not resolved. The CDR3 is made up of 16 amino acids. Per the germline V gene, CDR1 is SEHNR and CDR2 is FQNEAQ (reference sequence). Between the trimmed V and J ends, which lost 5 bases and 4 bases, there was a span of 17 bases. The CDR3 nucleotides read TGTGCCAGCAGCGGAAGCCGGGCCACCTCCACCGGGGAGCTGTTTTTT. Its protein product is CASSGSRATSTGELFF.

With respect to this clonotype: One junction end disagrees with the germline gene, perhaps due to a read error. The chain combines TRBV6-5 with TRBJ2-6, with D perhaps TRBD1 (5 bases). The CDR3 is made up of 14 amino acids. Per germline, CDR1 MNHEY and CDR2 SVGAGI. The CDR3 loop reads CASTSPSGANVPTF. The CDR3 DNA reads as TGTGCCAGCACCTCTCCCTCTGGGGCCAACGTCCCGACTTTC.

The V and J genes are TRBV5-1 and TRBJ2-1; 14 positions match TRBD2. Per germline, CDR1 SGHRS and CDR2 YFSETQ. There are 21 residues in the CDR3. The ends lost 0 bases at V and 1 base at J; junction bases unmatched: 12. The CDR3 DNA reads as TGCGCCAGCAGCTTGGAGCTACCTTGGACTAGCGGGAGGTGGTCCTACAATGAGCAGTTCTTC. The encoded protein is CASSLELPWTSGRWSYNEQFF.

This clonotype was seen a handful of times. The DNA of the CDR3 is TGTGCCAGCAGCCGTCGCGGGGGGGCCACAGATACGCAGTATTTT. Translating gives CASSRRGGATDTQYF. This chain links TRBV3-1 with TRBJ2-3; 9 bases match TRBD2. CDR1 and CDR2 from the germline V gene are LGHDT and YNNKEL (reference sequence). V gave up 4 bases and J gave up 2 bases; unmatched junction bases: 4. The CDR3 runs 15 residues.

The chain combines TRBV18 with TRBJ1-2; D gene uncertain. CDR1 is KGHSH, CDR2 LQKENI, per germline. The V gene lost 3 bases and the J gene lost 8 bases, with 16 bases spanning the gap. This CDR3 has 14 amino acids. CDR3 DNA sequence: TGTGCCAGCTCACCGGCCCCGGACCGTCAGGGCTACACCTTC. It specifies CASSPAPDRQGYTF.

This chain uses TRBV7-2 with TRBJ2-3, with D hard to call. Deletions cut 5 bases from V and 3 bases from J, with 12 bases between. The CDR3 consists of 14 residues. Looked up from germline, CDR1 is SGHTA and CDR2 is FQGNSA. CDR3 in DNA: TGTGCCAGCAGCCAAAGGTTAAGGACAGATACGCAGTATTTT. Protein product: CASSQRLRTDTQYF. The whole variable domain, remainder taken from reference TRBV7-2 and TRBJ2-3, is GAGVSQSPSNKVTEKGKDVELRCDPISGHTALYWYRQSLGQGLEFLIYFQGNSAPDKSGLPSDRFSAERTGGSVSTLTIQRTQQEDSAVYLCASSQRLRTDTQYFGPGTRLTVL.

This clonotype has at least ten counts. The chain uses TRBV12-3 or TRBV12-4 and TRBJ1-5; unclear D gene. There are 10 residues in the CDR3. Trimming pared 6 bases from V and 7 bases from J, leaving 4 bases between. The CDR3 reads CASSFQPQHF. The CDR3 DNA reads TGTGCCAGCAGCTTCCAGCCCCAGCATTTT.

The V gene is TRBV6-1, the J gene TRBJ2-5; the match to TRBD2 covers 8 bases. V gave up 11 bases and J gave up 1 base; unmatched junction bases: 6. The CDR3 sequence is 13 residues long. The V gene's germline CDR1 is MNHNS and CDR2 SASEGT. CDR3 region: CAVLRGGQETQYF. The CDR3 nucleotides read TGTGCCGTCCTCCGGGGGGGCCAAGAGACCCAGTACTTC.

This chain joins TRBV7-6 and TRBJ2-1; D may be TRBD2 (5 bases). The CDR3 has 14 residues. V lost 4 bases and J lost 5, with 12 bases in between. Germline V gene sequence: CDR1 SGHVS, CDR2 FNYEAQ. CDR3 amino acids: CASSSQGRDNEQFF. CDR3 nucleotide sequence: TGTGCCAGCAGCTCTCAAGGGCGGGACAATGAGCAGTTCTTC.

This clonotype has only a few counts. The rearrangement links TRBV7-2 to TRBJ2-4; D may be TRBD1 (6 bases). V was clipped by 2 bases and J by 0 bases, with 14 bases between them. Germline V CDR1 and CDR2: SGHTA, FQGNSA. The CDR3 is 17 residues long. CDR3 sequence: CASSLYQGRLAKNIQYF. The CDR3 DNA reads TGTGCCAGCAGCTTATACCAGGGGAGATTAGCCAAAAACATTCAGTACTTC.

This chain uses TRBV7-9 with TRBJ1-2; 7 bases fit TRBD1. The ends lost 4 bases at V and 3 bases at J; junction bases unmatched: 8. From germline, CDR1 is SEHNR and CDR2 FQNEAQ (reference sequence). The CDR3 consists of 15 residues. CDR3 sequence reads: CASSSPRGGHYGYTF. CDR3 coding DNA: TGTGCCAGCAGCTCCCCCAGGGGGGGCCACTATGGCTACACCTTC.

A few counts support this clonotype. The chain is built from TRBV5-1 and TRBJ2-4, with a possible D match to TRBD1 (5 bases). The end of the DNA is better explained by TRBJ2-7, so the J call may be wrong. The CDR3 has 15 amino acids. Germline V gene sequence: CDR1 SGHRS, CDR2 YFSETQ. This CDR3 is CASSLAYSRGYEQYF. CDR3 sequence (DNA): TGCGCCAGCAGCTTGGCCTATTCTAGGGGCTACGAGCAGTACTTC.